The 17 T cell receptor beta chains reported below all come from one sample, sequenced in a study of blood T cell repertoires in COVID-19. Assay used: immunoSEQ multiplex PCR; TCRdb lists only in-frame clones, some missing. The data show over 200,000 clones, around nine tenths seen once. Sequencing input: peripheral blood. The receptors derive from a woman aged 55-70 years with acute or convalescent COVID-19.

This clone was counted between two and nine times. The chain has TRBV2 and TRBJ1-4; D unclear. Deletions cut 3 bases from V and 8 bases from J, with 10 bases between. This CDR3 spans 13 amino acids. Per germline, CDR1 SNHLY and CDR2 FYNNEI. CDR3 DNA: TGTGCCAGCAGTGATTTGGGGAGCGAAAAACTGTTTTTT. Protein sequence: CASSDLGSEKLFF.

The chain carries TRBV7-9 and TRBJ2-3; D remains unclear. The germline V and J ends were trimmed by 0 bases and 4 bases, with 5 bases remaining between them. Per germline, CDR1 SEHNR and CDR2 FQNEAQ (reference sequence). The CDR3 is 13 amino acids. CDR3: CASSLASADTQYF. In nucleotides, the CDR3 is TGTGCCAGCAGCTTAGCGAGCGCAGATACGCAGTATTTT.

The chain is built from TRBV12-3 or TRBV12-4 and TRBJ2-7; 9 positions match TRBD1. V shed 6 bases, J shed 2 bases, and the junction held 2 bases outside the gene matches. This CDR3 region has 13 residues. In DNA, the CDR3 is TGTGCCAGCAGCCGACAGGGGGCCTACGAGCAGTACTTC. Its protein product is CASSRQGAYEQYF.

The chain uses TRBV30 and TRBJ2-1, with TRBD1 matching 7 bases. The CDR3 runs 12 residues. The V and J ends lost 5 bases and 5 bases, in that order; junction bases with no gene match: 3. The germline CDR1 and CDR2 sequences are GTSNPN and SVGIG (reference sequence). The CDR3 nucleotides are TGTGCCTGGGCCCAGGGGGACAATGAGCAGTTCTTC. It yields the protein CAWAQGDNEQFF.

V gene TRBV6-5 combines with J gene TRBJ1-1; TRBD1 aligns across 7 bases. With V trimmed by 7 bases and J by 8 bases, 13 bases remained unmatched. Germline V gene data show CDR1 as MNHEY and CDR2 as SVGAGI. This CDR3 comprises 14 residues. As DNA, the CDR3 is TGTGCCAGCAAGGCCGGCCAGGGGGTTTTGGAAGCTTTCTTT. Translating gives CASKAGQGVLEAFF.

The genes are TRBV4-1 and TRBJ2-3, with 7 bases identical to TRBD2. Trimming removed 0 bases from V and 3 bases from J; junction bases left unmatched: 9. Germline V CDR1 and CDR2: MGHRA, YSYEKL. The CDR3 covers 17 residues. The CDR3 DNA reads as TGCGCCAGCAGCCAAGAGAGGAATAGCGGGCCAACAGATACGCAGTATTTT. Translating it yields CASSQERNSGPTDTQYF.

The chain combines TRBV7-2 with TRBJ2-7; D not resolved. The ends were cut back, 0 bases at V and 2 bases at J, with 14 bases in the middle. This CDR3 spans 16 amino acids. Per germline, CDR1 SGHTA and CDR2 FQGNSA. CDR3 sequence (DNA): TGTGCCAGCAGCTTAGCGCAGTCAGGCCAGGCCTACGAGCAGTACTTC. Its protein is CASSLAQSGQAYEQYF.

DNA for the CDR3: TGCGCCAGCAGCTCTACCGGGACTCCTAATGAAAAACTGTTTTTT. Translating gives CASSSTGTPNEKLFF. The rearrangement links TRBV5-1 to TRBJ1-4; D possibly corresponds to TRBD1 (5 bases). The CDR3 runs to 15 residues. The V end was cut by 3 bases, the J end by 3 bases, with 12 bases between. Germline CDR1 reads SGHRS; CDR2 reads YFSETQ. Drawing the rest from reference TRBV5-1 and TRBJ1-4, the complete variable domain is KAGVTQTPRYLIKTRGQQVTLSCSPISGHRSVSWYQQTPGQGLQFLFEYFSETQRNKGNFPGRFSGRQFSNSRSEMNVSTLELGDSALYLCASSSTGTPNEKLFFGSGTQLSVL.

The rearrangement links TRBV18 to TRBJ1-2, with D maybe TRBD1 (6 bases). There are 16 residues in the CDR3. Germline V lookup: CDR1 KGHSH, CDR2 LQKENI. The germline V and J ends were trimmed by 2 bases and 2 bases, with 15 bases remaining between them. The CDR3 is CASSPGLGTINYGYTF. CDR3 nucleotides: TGTGCCAGCTCACCAGGTCTCGGGACAATAAACTATGGCTACACCTTC. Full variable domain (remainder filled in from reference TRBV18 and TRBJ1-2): NAGVMQNPRHLVRRRGQEARLRCSPMKGHSHVYWYRQLPEEGLKFMVYLQKENIIDESGMPKERFSAEFPKEGPSILRIQQVVRGDSAAYFCASSPGLGTINYGYTFGSGTRLTVV.

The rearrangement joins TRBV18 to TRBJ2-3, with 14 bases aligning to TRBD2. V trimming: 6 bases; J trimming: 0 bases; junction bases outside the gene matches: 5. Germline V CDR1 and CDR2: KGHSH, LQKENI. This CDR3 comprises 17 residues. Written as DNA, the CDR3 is TGTGCCAGCTCCGGACTAGCGGGAGGCCGTAGCACAGATACGCAGTATTTT. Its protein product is CASSGLAGGRSTDTQYF.

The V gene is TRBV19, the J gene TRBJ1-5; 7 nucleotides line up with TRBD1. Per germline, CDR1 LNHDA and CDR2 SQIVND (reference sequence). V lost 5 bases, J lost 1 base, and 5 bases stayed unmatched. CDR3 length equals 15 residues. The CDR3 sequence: CASSLTGMSNQPQHF. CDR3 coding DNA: TGTGCCAGTAGTCTGACAGGGATGAGCAATCAGCCCCAGCATTTT. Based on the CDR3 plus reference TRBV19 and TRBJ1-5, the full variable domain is DGGITQSPKYLFRKEGQNVTLSCEQNLNHDAMYWYRQDPGQGLRLIYYSQIVNDFQKGDIAEGYSVSREKKESFPLTVTSAQKNPTAFYLCASSLTGMSNQPQHFGDGTRLSIL.

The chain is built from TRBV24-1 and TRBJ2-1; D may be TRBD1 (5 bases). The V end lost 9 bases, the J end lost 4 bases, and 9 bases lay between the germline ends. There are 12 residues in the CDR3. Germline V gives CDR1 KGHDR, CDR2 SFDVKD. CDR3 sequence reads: CATEGDYNEQFF. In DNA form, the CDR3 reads TGTGCCACCGAAGGGGATTACAATGAGCAGTTCTTC.

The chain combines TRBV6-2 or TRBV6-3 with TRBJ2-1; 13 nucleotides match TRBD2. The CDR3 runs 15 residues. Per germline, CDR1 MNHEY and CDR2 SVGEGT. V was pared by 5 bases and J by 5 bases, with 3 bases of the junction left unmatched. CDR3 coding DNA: TGTGCCAGCAGTCGACTAGCGGGGGGTCACAATGAGCAGTTCTTC. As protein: CASSRLAGGHNEQFF.

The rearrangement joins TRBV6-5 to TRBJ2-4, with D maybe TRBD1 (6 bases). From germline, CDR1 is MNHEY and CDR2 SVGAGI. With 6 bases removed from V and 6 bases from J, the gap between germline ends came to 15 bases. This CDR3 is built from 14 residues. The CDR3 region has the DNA TGTGCCAGCAGAGATCAGGGGTTATCAAACATTCAGTACTTC. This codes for CASRDQGLSNIQYF.

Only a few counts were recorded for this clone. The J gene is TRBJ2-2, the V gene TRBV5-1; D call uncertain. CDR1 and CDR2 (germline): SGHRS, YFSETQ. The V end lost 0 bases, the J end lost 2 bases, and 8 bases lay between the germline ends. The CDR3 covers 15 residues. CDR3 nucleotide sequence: TGCGCCAGCAGCTTGGGACACCGAAACACCGGGGAGCTGTTTTTT. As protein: CASSLGHRNTGELFF.

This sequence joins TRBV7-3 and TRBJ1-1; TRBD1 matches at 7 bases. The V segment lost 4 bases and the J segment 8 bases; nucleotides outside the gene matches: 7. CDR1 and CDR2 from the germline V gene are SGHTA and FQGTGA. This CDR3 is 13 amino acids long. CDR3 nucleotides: TGTGCCAGCAGCTCAAGCGGACAGGCAGAAGCTTTCTTT. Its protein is CASSSSGQAEAFF.

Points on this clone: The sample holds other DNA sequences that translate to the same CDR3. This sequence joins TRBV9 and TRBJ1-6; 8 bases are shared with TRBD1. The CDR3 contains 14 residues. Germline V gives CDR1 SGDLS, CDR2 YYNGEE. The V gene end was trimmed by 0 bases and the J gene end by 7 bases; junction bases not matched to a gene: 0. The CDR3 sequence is CASSVGQGNSPLHF. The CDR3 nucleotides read TGTGCCAGCAGCGTAGGACAGGGGAATTCACCCCTCCACTTT.